This T cell receptor (beta chain) was sequenced in a study of T cell repertoires in cytomegalovirus infection. On the study more broadly: A matching HLA type, together with CMV infection, was signaled by public TCR beta signatures. Study-level results: Identification of carriers of CMV plus the relevant HLA was performed using cumulative public TCR beta family frequency. It was HLA-C-restricted CMV-specific TCR beta clonotypes that dominated the response ex vivo.

Germline V gene lookup returns CDR1 MDHEN and CDR2 SYDVKM. This CDR3 region has 16 residues. TCRdb used MiXCR to reprocess the reads, holding one entry per CDR3 protein. The sample has around 350,000 distinct CDR3 sequences; 18% are singletons. For this clonotype: Its matching antigen is unknown. A read error may account for a junction end that differs from germline.

This sequence originates from a human donor in good health (CMV status not recorded). Some clones in this sample may be carry-over from other donors' samples. The chain couples TRBV28 to TRBJ2-1; no firm D call. The sample consisted of PBMCs. The CDR3, as DNA: TGTGCCAGCAGTTTATACGGAACACTCTCCTACAATGAGCAGTGCTTC. As protein: CASSLYGTLSYNEQCF.